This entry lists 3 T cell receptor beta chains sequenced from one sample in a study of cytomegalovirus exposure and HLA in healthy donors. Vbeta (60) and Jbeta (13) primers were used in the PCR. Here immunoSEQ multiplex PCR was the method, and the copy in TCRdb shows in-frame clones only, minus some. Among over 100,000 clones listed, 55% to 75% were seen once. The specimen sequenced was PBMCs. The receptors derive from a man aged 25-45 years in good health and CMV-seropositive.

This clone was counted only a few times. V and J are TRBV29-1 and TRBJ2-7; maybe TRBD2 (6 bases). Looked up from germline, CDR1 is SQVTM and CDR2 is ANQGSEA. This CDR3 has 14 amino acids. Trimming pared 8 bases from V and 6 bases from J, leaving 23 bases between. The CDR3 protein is CSPKWDRKAGEQYF. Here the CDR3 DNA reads TGCAGCCCTAAGTGGGACCGAAAAGCGGGCGAGCAGTACTTC.

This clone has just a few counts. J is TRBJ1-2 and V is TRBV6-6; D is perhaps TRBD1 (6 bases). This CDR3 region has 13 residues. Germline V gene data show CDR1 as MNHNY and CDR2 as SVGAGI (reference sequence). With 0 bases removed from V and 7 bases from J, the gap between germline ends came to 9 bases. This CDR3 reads CASSYSTGFGYTF. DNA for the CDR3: TGTGCCAGCAGTTACTCAACAGGGTTTGGCTACACCTTC.

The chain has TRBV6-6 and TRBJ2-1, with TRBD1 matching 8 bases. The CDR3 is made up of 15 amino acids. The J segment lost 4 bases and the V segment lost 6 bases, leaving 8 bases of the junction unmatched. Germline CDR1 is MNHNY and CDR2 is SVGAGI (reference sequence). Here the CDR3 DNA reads TGTGCCAGCAGACCTCGAGACAGGGGATACAATGAGCAGTTCTTC. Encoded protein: CASRPRDRGYNEQFF.